This entry concerns a single TCR beta chain. Germline CDR1 reads PRHDT; CDR2 reads FYEKMQ (reference sequence). J was trimmed by 4 bases and V by 5 bases; bases with no gene match: 8. The CDR3 contains 15 residues. The data were taken from a study of shared clonotypes between healthy human individuals. None of the donors, who were healthy HIV-negative adults, had recently had acute infections or vaccinations. Each subset's genomic DNA was split evenly across several immunoSEQ plates. Assay used: immunoSEQ multiplex PCR; TCRdb lists only in-frame clones, some missing. The sample gives hundreds of thousands of clones, about nine tenths of which show up once; 16% is in the top ten.

The rearrangement uses TRBV13 and TRBJ2-1, with 7 bases fitting TRBD2. The receptor was isolated from a man aged 18 to 35 in good health. The sequencing sample was made of memory CD8+ T cells sorted from blood. Subset: CD45RO+ cells pooled with CCR7-negative TemRA cells. Here the CDR3 DNA reads TGTGCCAGCAGCCCTATTCTAGCGGTGTACAATGAGCAGTTCTTC. This translates into CASSPILAVYNEQFF.